The clone carrying this T cell receptor (beta chain) was counted a few times. Its antigen is as yet unknown. The sample is drawn from a study of CD8 T cells in ankylosing spondylitis. General study findings and limits: A CD8+ phenotype characterized the disease-linked clones, which were relatively rare in peripheral blood. Seemingly characteristic of ankylosing spondylitis blood was a TCR beta motif consisting of fewer than 10 highly homologous variants.

The CDR3 runs 17 residues. Germline assignment: CDR1 SNHLY and CDR2 FYNNEI. With 7 bases clipped from V and 6 bases from J, the junction kept 12 bases outside the gene matches. TCRdb passed the 5' RACE reads through MiXCR, listing each CDR3 protein once. Among under 250,000 distinct CDR3 sequences listed, roughly 10% were seen once. Input material: blood, either unsorted or a sorted T cell fraction (not recorded which). This receptor was taken from a male donor with ankylosing spondylitis or in good health (not recorded which). This chain links TRBV2 with TRBJ2-1; TRBD2 matches 13 bases. The CDR3 DNA reads as TGTGCCAGCATGCGGTTTACTAGCGGGAGGGCCGTCAATGAGCAGTTCTTC. Translating it yields CASMRFTSGRAVNEQFF.